The sequence of this TCR beta chain was determined in a study of T cells in Graves' hyperthyroidism and ophthalmopathy. Study-wide findings and caveats: Blood samples included most of the expanded thyroid clonotypes exceeding 0.001. Ophthalmopathy and stable hyperthyroidism were separated by a 13 V-J model.

This clonotype showed up many times. Antigen: not known. The source of the PBMCs was about 10 ml of fresh peripheral blood. V lost 4 bases to trimming and J lost 0 bases, with 10 bases between them. Per the germline V gene, CDR1 is LNHDA and CDR2 is SQIVND (reference sequence). The CDR3 spans 15 residues. Amplification targeted TCR beta CDR3 regions from RNA transcripts. Using the HTBI primer set, a first-round RT-PCR was run on the TCR CDR3. TCRdb itself ran the multiplex PCR reads through MiXCR, one entry per CDR3 protein. The table shows more than 50,000 distinct CDR3 sequences, with less than 50% occurring only once.

The clonotype was recovered from a woman in her twenties or thirties with Graves' ophthalmopathy. The chain is built from TRBV19 and TRBJ1-3; D possibly corresponds to TRBD1 (6 bases). The sequenced sample consisted of blood. This CDR3 is CASSRTTGSGNTIYF. Written as DNA, the CDR3 is TGTGCCAGTAGTAGGACGACAGGCTCTGGAAACACCATATATTTT.